This T cell receptor (beta chain) was profiled in a study of T cell responses to AZD1222 COVID-19 vaccine. CDR3 size: 14 residues. V trimming: 0 bases; J trimming: 5 bases; junction bases outside the gene matches: 4. Germline CDR1 reads GTSNPN; CDR2 reads SVGIG (reference sequence). Using immunoSEQ multiplex PCR, the repertoire was profiled, and TCRdb retains in-frame clones only, with some absent. The sample records over 150,000 clones, roughly 90% being singletons. The rearrangement uses TRBV30 and TRBJ2-3, with 8 nucleotides matching TRBD2. The sample consisted of peripheral blood, taken 28 days after the second AZD1222 dose. This sequence originates from an adult who received the AZD1222 COVID-19 vaccine. CDR3 sequence reads: CAWSVRGGVDTQYF. The CDR3 DNA is TGTGCCTGGAGTGTACGGGGGGGTGTAGATACGCAGTATTTT.